Shown below are 25 T cell receptor beta chains from a single sample sequenced in a study of OX40 agonist ivuxolimab in advanced cancers. This table comes from immunoSEQ multiplex PCR, and its TCRdb copy is limited to in-frame clones, with some not included. The repertoire consists of 70,000 to 80,000 clones, with about 85% occurring once and the leading ten covering over 3.5%. Specimen: CD4+ or CD8+ T cells sorted from blood, collected in a trial of the OX40 agonist ivuxolimab. The receptor source for this set is an adult with an advanced solid tumor such as melanoma, head and neck, liver or kidney cancer.

V gene TRBV20-1 combines with J gene TRBJ2-4; D is unclear. V gave up 3 bases and J gave up 13 bases, with 10 bases separating them. Looked up from germline, CDR1 is DFQATT and CDR2 is SNEGSKA (reference sequence). The CDR3 runs 10 residues. The DNA of the CDR3 is TGCAGTGCTAGGAAGGGTGACCAGTACTTC. It codes for CSARKGDQYF.

A word on this clone: Other DNA sequences in the same sample also yield this CDR3. This sequence joins TRBV19 and TRBJ1-2; the D gene is possibly TRBD1 (5 bases). The germline V gene encodes CDR1 LNHDA and CDR2 SQIVND (reference sequence). CDR3 length equals 13 residues. Trimming pared 1 base from V and 4 bases from J, leaving 7 bases between. The CDR3 DNA reads as TGTGCCAGTAGTATAGGGGGCTCCTATGGCTACACCTTC. Protein: CASSIGGSYGYTF.

V usage is TRBV19 and J usage is TRBJ1-1, with D tentatively TRBD1 (6 bases). From germline, CDR1 is LNHDA and CDR2 SQIVND (reference sequence). The CDR3 consists of 13 residues. V lost 10 bases and J lost 5, with 17 bases in between. Here the CDR3 DNA reads TGTGCCACCCACTGGGGGGCCGGTACTGAAGCTTTCTTT. Protein product: CATHWGAGTEAFF. The full variable domain, rest sourced from reference TRBV19 and TRBJ1-1, is DGGITQSPKYLFRKEGQNVTLSCEQNLNHDAMYWYRQDPGQGLRLIYYSQIVNDFQKGDIAEGYSVSREKKESFPLTVTSAQKNPTAFYLCATHWGAGTEAFFGQGTRLTVV.

This clone has only one observation. The rearrangement uses TRBV5-8 and TRBJ2-1; 13 nucleotides line up with TRBD2. CDR1 is SGHTS and CDR2 is YDEGEE in the germline V gene. The CDR3 extends over 15 amino acids. The J segment lost 7 bases and the V segment lost 2 bases, leaving 3 bases of the junction unmatched. CDR3 amino acids: CASSFRTSGSNEQFF. The CDR3 DNA sequence: TGTGCCAGCAGCTTTCGGACTAGCGGGAGTAATGAGCAGTTCTTC.

The chain is built from TRBV5-8 and TRBJ2-1, with D perhaps matching TRBD2 (5 bases). V lost 1 base, J lost 3 bases, and 11 bases lay in between. The germline V gene encodes CDR1 SGHTS and CDR2 YDEGEE. The CDR3 is 15 amino acids. CDR3 loop: CASSLPEAVYNEQFF. In DNA form, the CDR3 reads TGTGCCAGCAGCTTGCCGGAGGCGGTCTACAATGAGCAGTTCTTC.

The gene calls are TRBV2 and TRBJ2-7, with TRBD2 as a possible D gene (6 bases). The length of the CDR3 is 14 residues. Germline V gene sequence: CDR1 SNHLY, CDR2 FYNNEI. Trimming shortened V by 2 bases and J by 5 bases, and 13 bases separated the two germline ends. This CDR3 reads CASSERRVGDEQYF. CDR3 nucleotide sequence: TGTGCCAGCAGTGAAAGGAGGGTGGGCGACGAGCAGTACTTC. The complete variable domain, with remaining parts taken from reference TRBV2 and TRBJ2-7, reads EPEVTQTPSHQVTQMGQEVILRCVPISNHLYFYWYRQILGQKVEFLVSFYNNEISEKSEIFDDQFSVERPDGSNFTLKIRSTKLEDSAMYFCASSERRVGDEQYFGPGTRLTVT.

The V gene is TRBV18, the J gene TRBJ2-3; 8 nucleotides align to TRBD2. The CDR3 is 16 residues long. CDR1 and CDR2 from the germline V gene are KGHSH and LQKENI. V gave up 1 base and J gave up 3 bases; unmatched junction bases: 6. The CDR3 DNA reads as TGTGCCAGCTCACCACTCCCTAGCGGGTCGACAGATACGCAGTATTTT. Its translation: CASSPLPSGSTDTQYF.

Ten or more counts support this clone. The CDR3 DNA reads TGCGCCAGCAGCCAACAGGCCCAAATCTCTGGGGCCAACGTCCTGACTTTC. Residues: CASSQQAQISGANVLTF. The genes are TRBV4-1 and TRBJ2-6, with unresolved D. The CDR3 spans 17 residues. The V end was cut by 2 bases, the J end by 0 bases, with 11 bases between. Germline V CDR1 and CDR2: MGHRA, YSYEKL.

This clone has only a few counts. The chain links TRBV4-2 to TRBJ1-1; unclear D gene. The ends were cut back, 0 bases at V and 3 bases at J, with 2 bases in the middle. From germline, CDR1 is LGHNA and CDR2 YNFKEQ. This CDR3 contains 12 residues. The CDR3 protein is CASSQDDTEAFF. The CDR3 bases are TGTGCCAGCAGCCAAGATGACACTGAAGCTTTCTTT.

The V and J genes are TRBV6-1 and TRBJ1-4, with TRBD1 as a possible D gene (6 bases). Trimming took off 7 bases at V and 7 bases at J, with 16 bases between the two ends. The germline V gene encodes CDR1 MNHNS and CDR2 SASEGT. The CDR3 spans 14 residues. The CDR3 bases are TGTGCCAGCACCATCACAGGGCAGGGTGAAAAACTGTTTTTT. It translates to CASTITGQGEKLFF.

The chain has TRBV6-6 and TRBJ1-2; no definite D call. The CDR3 loop spans 15 amino acids. The V gene's germline CDR1 is MNHNY and CDR2 SVGAGI (reference sequence). The V and J ends lost 0 bases and 3 bases respectively, with 11 bases between them. The CDR3 loop reads CASSYSNARDYGYTF. The DNA of the CDR3 is TGTGCCAGCAGTTACTCGAATGCCCGAGACTATGGCTACACCTTC.

This clone was counted a single time. The V and J genes are TRBV6-1 and TRBJ1-4, with D possibly matching TRBD1 (5 bases). The V gene lost 5 bases and the J gene lost 7 bases, with 11 bases spanning the gap. CDR3 length equals 13 residues. Germline CDR1 is MNHNS and CDR2 is SASEGT. The CDR3, as DNA: TGTGCCAGCAGTTGGACATCAGGTGAAAAACTGTTTTTT. This encodes CASSWTSGEKLFF.

Comments on this clone: The identical CDR3 is also encoded by other nucleotide sequences in the sample. For the CDR3, the DNA is TGTGCCTGGGCGGGGACAGGGAGCCCCGAGCAGTACTTC. Its protein product is CAWAGTGSPEQYF. V usage is TRBV30 and J usage is TRBJ2-7; 9 nucleotides line up with TRBD1. Trimming at V came to 5 bases and at J to 6 bases, leaving 8 bases not matched to a gene. Germline assignment: CDR1 GTSNPN and CDR2 SVGIG (reference sequence). This CDR3 region has 13 residues.

The V gene is TRBV27, the J gene TRBJ1-1; 8 nucleotides match TRBD1. Germline CDR1 is MNHEY and CDR2 is SMNVEV (reference sequence). This CDR3 has 14 amino acids. Trimming at V came to 6 bases and at J to 5 bases, leaving 8 bases not matched to a gene. The CDR3 reads CASSLQGGWTEAFF. In DNA form, the CDR3 reads TGTGCCAGCAGCCTACAGGGGGGATGGACTGAAGCTTTCTTT.

The gene calls are TRBV6-5 and TRBJ2-3; 11 nucleotides align to TRBD2. Trimming cost V 2 bases and J 8 bases; bases outside gene matches: 9. CDR1 and CDR2 from the germline V gene are MNHEY and SVGAGI. The CDR3 contains 16 residues. CDR3: CASSYTISGGASTQYF. The CDR3 DNA reads as TGTGCCAGCAGTTACACTATTAGCGGGGGGGCTTCTACGCAGTATTTT.

The chain employs TRBV18 and TRBJ2-1; tentatively, D is TRBD1 (6 bases). V lost 2 bases, J lost 3 bases, and 11 bases lay in between. The CDR3 spans 15 residues. CDR1 and CDR2 (germline): KGHSH, LQKENI. The CDR3 DNA reads as TGTGCCAGCTCACCATTCACAGGGAACTACAATGAGCAGTTCTTC. Its translation is CASSPFTGNYNEQFF.

A remark on this clone: This CDR3 fails to terminate in the conserved phenylalanine or tryptophan, so it likely reflects a read error. It is unclear where the CDR3 begins or ends on the DNA, so no DNA is shown, and the CDR3 is as TCRdb lists it. CDR3: CASSLAEVILV. The gene calls are TRBV7-3 and TRBJ1-2. Germline CDR1 is SGHTA and CDR2 is FQGTGA. The CDR3 comprises 11 residues, both ends counted.

The V and J genes are TRBV6-5 and TRBJ1-1, with D perhaps matching TRBD1 (5 bases). Germline V gene sequence: CDR1 MNHEY, CDR2 SVGAGI. CDR3 length equals 14 residues. Trimming left V 9 bases short and J 6 bases short, with 20 bases between. CDR3 nucleotides: TGTGCCAGTCAGTCAGGGAACTCGGGGGCTGAAGCTTTCTTT. Translated: CASQSGNSGAEAFF.

The chain employs TRBV15 and TRBJ2-7; 10 positions agree with TRBD2. This CDR3 is 16 amino acids long. The J segment lost 7 bases and the V segment lost 3 bases, leaving 12 bases of the junction unmatched. Germline V lookup: CDR1 LNHNV, CDR2 YYDKDF (reference sequence). CDR3 loop: CATSRLQAGGSGEQYF. CDR3 DNA sequence: TGTGCCACCAGCAGGTTACAAGCGGGAGGGTCGGGGGAGCAGTACTTC.

As DNA, the CDR3 is TGTGCCAGCAGCTTACTAGCGGCCAAGAACCCCTACGAGCAGTACTTC. Translation: CASSLLAAKNPYEQYF. The chain couples TRBV7-9 to TRBJ2-5, with TRBD2 identical over 7 bases. Near its end, the DNA agrees better with TRBJ2-7, so the J call may be wrong. This CDR3 is 16 amino acids long. Germline values: CDR1 SEHNR, CDR2 FQNEAQ (reference sequence).

The chain uses TRBV27 and TRBJ2-3, with D tentatively TRBD2 (7 bases). The CDR3 runs 17 residues. V was shortened by 1 base and J by 4 bases, with 18 bases between the two germline ends. CDR1 and CDR2 from the germline V gene are MNHEY and SMNVEV (reference sequence). CDR3 amino acids: CASSLFGVGGRSDTQYF. CDR3 in DNA: TGTGCCAGCAGTTTATTCGGCGTGGGGGGGCGATCAGATACGCAGTATTTT.

The chain couples TRBV9 to TRBJ2-2, with D possibly matching TRBD1 (6 bases). The CDR3 loop spans 16 amino acids. In germline, CDR1 is SGDLS, CDR2 YYNGEE. The ends were cut back, 4 bases at V and 3 bases at J, with 16 bases in the middle. This CDR3 reads CASSPSGGLDTGELFF. The CDR3 nucleotides read TGTGCCAGCAGCCCTAGTGGGGGCCTCGACACCGGGGAGCTGTTTTTT.

The V gene is TRBV7-8, the J gene TRBJ2-7, with 11 bases fitting TRBD2. The V segment lost 6 bases and the J segment 3 bases; nucleotides outside the gene matches: 7. The germline V gene encodes CDR1 SGHVS and CDR2 FQNEAQ. This CDR3 contains 15 residues. The chain's CDR3 is CASSLGTSGLYEQYF. DNA of the CDR3: TGTGCCAGCAGTTTGGGGACTAGCGGACTCTACGAGCAGTACTTC.

This chain joins TRBV5-1 and TRBJ2-7, with 8 bases fitting TRBD2. V lost 0 bases and J lost 2; bases outside the gene matches: 1. From germline, CDR1 is SGHRS and CDR2 YFSETQ. This CDR3 spans 14 amino acids. CDR3 residues: CASSLAAGAYEQYF. Written as DNA, the CDR3 is TGCGCCAGCAGCTTGGCAGCGGGAGCCTACGAGCAGTACTTC.

The J gene is TRBJ1-2, the V gene TRBV5-1; no clear D gene. V lost 4 bases, J lost 3 bases, and 13 bases lay in between. The CDR3 runs to 14 residues. Germline V gene sequence: CDR1 SGHRS, CDR2 YFSETQ. Here the CDR3 DNA reads TGCGCCAGCAGCCCCCGTCTGAGGGACTATGGCTACACCTTC. Translating gives CASSPRLRDYGYTF.